Listed below are T cell receptor beta chains from one sample, sequenced in a study of cytomegalovirus exposure and HLA in healthy donors. Generated by immunoSEQ multiplex PCR, the TCRdb table keeps only in-frame clones and is missing some. This sample yields about 83,000 clones, of which more than 60% are seen a single time; under 6% belongs to the top ten. The specimen sequenced was PBMCs. The source of these receptors is a man aged 18 to 30 in good health and CMV-seropositive. The CDR3 runs from the conserved cysteine through the conserved F or W. A D gene is named only where the DNA matches it firmly. Some rows have no size entry. The others give once, few or many, or a class for an expanded clone.

.	TRBV5-6	TRBD1	TRBJ1-1	CASSPGQPYRGAFF	TGTGCCAGCAGCCCGGGACAGCCCTACCGAGGCGCTTTCTTT
.	TRBV7-8	.	TRBJ2-3	CASRGWRTDTQYF	TGTGCCAGCCGGGGGTGGAGGACAGATACGCAGTATTTT
.	TRBV7-3	.	TRBJ2-7	CASSSTPSGEQYF	TGTGCCAGCAGCTCTACCCCTAGTGGCGAGCAGTACTTC
.	TRBV29-1	TRBD2	TRBJ2-5	CSVEDQLAGAAYQETQYF	TGCAGCGTTGAAGATCAACTAGCGGGAGCCGCGTACCAAGAGACCCAGTACTTC
.	TRBV6-1	.	TRBJ2-5	CASRFTGMGTQYF	TGTGCCAGCCGTTTCACAGGAATGGGGACCCAGTACTTC
.	TRBV25-1	TRBD1	TRBJ1-1	CASRGTGLHTEAFF	TGTGCCAGCAGGGGGACAGGGCTGCACACTGAAGCTTTCTTT
.	TRBV19	.	TRBJ1-1	CASSNLGLPTEAFF	TGTGCCAGTAGTAATCTGGGACTGCCCACTGAAGCTTTCTTT
.	TRBV10-3	.	TRBJ1-2	CAISESLQGSGGYTF	TGTGCCATCAGTGAGTCTTTACAGGGAAGTGGAGGCTACACCTTC
.	TRBV2	TRBD2	TRBJ2-1	CASSLPAGEGDNEQFF	TGTGCCAGCAGTCTACCAGCGGGAGAGGGGGACAATGAGCAGTTCTTC
once	TRBV7-8	TRBD2	TRBJ2-1	CASSLWTSGSLTYNEQFF	TGTGCCAGCAGCTTATGGACTAGCGGGAGTCTTACCTACAATGAGCAGTTCTTC
.	TRBV13	TRBD1	TRBJ2-7	CASSVDRAYEQYF	TGTGCCAGCAGCGTCGACAGGGCCTACGAGCAGTACTTC
.	TRBV9	.	TRBJ2-7	CASSVDSNSYEQYF	TGTGCCAGCAGCGTAGACAGCAACTCCTACGAGCAGTACTTC
few	TRBV5-8	.	TRBJ1-5	CASSPGVGNSNQPQHF	TGTGCCAGCAGCCCGGGAGTGGGTAATAGCAATCAGCCCCAGCATTTT
.	TRBV5-4	TRBD2	TRBJ2-7	CASSLSVGGASYEQYF	TGTGCCAGCAGCTTGTCTGTGGGAGGGGCATCCTACGAGCAGTACTTC
few	TRBV6-4	.	TRBJ2-2	CASSPGVGTGELFF	TGTGCCAGCAGCCCCGGGGTTGGCACCGGGGAGCTGTTTTTT
.	TRBV28	.	TRBJ2-3	CASSLDSIVQYF	TGTGCCAGCAGTTTAGACAGCATTGTACAGTATTTT
.	TRBV14	TRBD1	TRBJ1-2	CASSFRTGGKAGYTF	TGTGCCAGCAGCTTTCGCACAGGGGGAAAAGCGGGCTACACCTTC
.	TRBV2	TRBD2	TRBJ2-1	CASSEVWAGAYNEQFF	TGTGCCAGCAGTGAGGTTTGGGCGGGAGCCTACAATGAGCAGTTCTTC
.	TRBV28	TRBD1	TRBJ2-7	CASSSPRQGSYEQYF	TGTGCCAGCAGTTCGCCTCGACAGGGGTCCTACGAGCAGTACTTC
.	TRBV4-1	TRBD1	TRBJ1-1	CASSQETVRGPNTEAFF	TGCGCCAGCAGCCAAGAAACGGTGAGGGGGCCTAACACTGAAGCTTTCTTT
.	TRBV6-1	.	TRBJ1-1	CASSATLGSLKEAFF	TGTGCCAGCAGTGCTACCCTGGGCAGCCTGAAGGAAGCTTTCTTT
.	TRBV2	.	TRBJ2-3	CASSERMGLSTDTQYF	TGTGCCAGCAGTGAAAGGATGGGACTGAGCACAGATACGCAGTATTTT
.	TRBV5-1	.	TRBJ2-1	CASSRETGSYNEQFF	TGCGCCAGCAGCCGAGAGACAGGTTCCTACAATGAGCAGTTCTTC
once	TRBV20-1	.	TRBJ2-1	CSARLANEQFF	TGCAGTGCTAGGCTAGCCAATGAGCAGTTCTTC
.	TRBV25-1	.	TRBJ1-1	CASSSHWGDTEAFF	TGTGCCAGCAGTTCTCACTGGGGCGACACTGAAGCTTTCTTT
.	TRBV29-1	TRBD1	TRBJ1-4	CSVEVRGEKLFF	TGCAGCGTTGAGGTCAGGGGGGAAAAACTGTTTTTT
.	TRBV29-1	TRBD1	TRBJ1-1	CSVAPTGANTEAFF	TGCAGCGTTGCCCCGACAGGGGCGAACACTGAAGCTTTCTTT
.	TRBV28	.	TRBJ2-5	CASSFQQGISETQYF	TGTGCCAGCAGTTTCCAGCAGGGCATCTCAGAGACCCAGTACTTC
.	TRBV6-5	.	TRBJ2-3	CASSYSGGPRDTQYF	TGTGCCAGCAGTTACTCGGGGGGACCTCGAGATACGCAGTATTTT
.	TRBV6-5	.	TRBJ2-3	CASRESLPTTDTQYF	TGTGCCAGCAGAGAGAGCCTACCTACCACAGATACGCAGTATTTT
.	TRBV7-8	TRBD1	TRBJ1-4	CASSLAHRGENEKLFF	TGTGCCAGCAGCTTAGCCCACAGGGGGGAAAATGAAAAACTGTTTTTT
.	TRBV5-1	.	TRBJ2-7	CASSFDGYEQYF	TGCGCCAGCAGCTTCGACGGGTACGAGCAGTACTTC
few	TRBV7-2	TRBD1	TRBJ1-2	CASSSGDRGLGGYTF	TGTGCCAGCAGCTCTGGGGACAGGGGGCTTGGTGGCTACACCTTC
.	TRBV11-2	.	TRBJ1-3	CASSSFAGFGASGNTIYF	TGTGCCAGCAGCTCATTCGCGGGGTTTGGGGCCTCTGGAAACACCATATATTTT
.	TRBV2	TRBD1	TRBJ1-3	CASSVQGARGNTIYF	TGTGCCAGCAGTGTACAGGGGGCACGGGGAAACACCATATATTTT
.	TRBV9	.	TRBJ1-1	CASSVGSFRGTEAFF	TGTGCCAGCAGCGTAGGAAGCTTCAGGGGCACTGAAGCTTTCTTT
.	TRBV5-1	TRBD1	TRBJ2-5	CASSETGRETQYF	TGCGCCAGCAGTGAGACAGGGAGAGAGACCCAGTACTTC
few	TRBV6-1	.	TRBJ1-4	CASSETEGEKLFF	TGTGCCAGCAGTGAAACTGAGGGTGAAAAACTGTTTTTT
.	TRBV4-1	.	TRBJ1-2	CASSHDSYGYTF	TGCGCCAGCAGCCACGACAGCTATGGCTACACCTTC
.	TRBV6-5	TRBD2	TRBJ2-2	CASSLLADYTGELFF	TGTGCCAGCAGTTTACTAGCGGATTACACCGGGGAGCTGTTTTTT
.	TRBV29-1	TRBD2	TRBJ2-1	CSAAAGGPYNEQFF	TGCAGCGCGGCTGCGGGAGGACCCTACAATGAGCAGTTCTTC